This is a list of T cell receptor beta chains from one sample in a study of shared clonotypes between healthy human individuals. Repertoires were generated with immunoSEQ multiplex PCR, while TCRdb's copy carries only in-frame clones and drops some. Altogether about 1 million clones are present, 65% to 75% being singletons, with the ten largest covering approximately 1.5%. Sample: memory CD4+ T cells sorted from blood. The receptors shown here come from a man aged 18 to 29 in good health. Both conserved end residues are part of each CDR3. Each record gives: clone size, J gene, D gene, V gene, CDR3 DNA, CDR3 protein. The D gene is left open where the match is weak. Where a row states a size, it is once, few, many or the class of an expanded clone; other rows omit it.

size: .; J: TRBJ1-1; D: .; V: TRBV6-1; DNA: TGTGCCAGCAGTGAATCGACAGGGAACACTGAAGCTTTCTTT; CDR3: CASSESTGNTEAFF
size: .; J: TRBJ2-7; D: TRBD1; V: TRBV10-3; DNA: TGTGCCATCAGCTCGACAGGGGTGGGGGAGCAGTACTTC; CDR3: CAISSTGVGEQYF
size: few; J: TRBJ1-1; D: TRBD1; V: TRBV6-5; DNA: TGTGCCAGCAGTTACAGGGGGCAGGTAGCTTTCTTT; CDR3: CASSYRGQVAFF
size: .; J: TRBJ2-1; D: TRBD2; V: TRBV4-3; DNA: TGCGCCAGCAGCCAAGAGCAGGGCGGGAGAGCTTACAATGAGCAGTTCTTC; CDR3: CASSQEQGGRAYNEQFF
size: .; J: TRBJ2-7; D: TRBD1; V: TRBV28; DNA: TGTGCCAGCAGTTCGGCCGGGACAGGGGCCCCTGACGAGCAGTACTTC; CDR3: CASSSAGTGAPDEQYF
size: .; J: TRBJ1-2; D: TRBD1; V: TRBV5-6; DNA: TGTGCCAGCAGCTTGGCAGGGGGAGGCGGCTACACCTTC; CDR3: CASSLAGGGGYTF
size: .; J: TRBJ2-7; D: .; V: TRBV15; DNA: TGTGCCACCAGCAGAGGGGCGGGTCCCGGTGCCGACGAGCAGTACTTC; CDR3: CATSRGAGPGADEQYF
size: .; J: TRBJ1-1; D: TRBD1; V: TRBV11-2; DNA: TGTGCCAGCTCCCGACAGGGGGGGAACACTGAAGCTTTCTTT; CDR3: CASSRQGGNTEAFF
size: .; J: TRBJ1-2; D: .; V: TRBV19; DNA: TGTGCCAGTAGGACGGCGGGGGCCCAGGGTGGCTACACCTTC; CDR3: CASRTAGAQGGYTF
size: many; J: TRBJ1-6; D: TRBD1; V: TRBV19; DNA: TGTGCCAGTCTGATGGTGGCAGGGGGGAATTCACCCCTCCACTTT; CDR3: CASLMVAGGNSPLHF
size: .; J: TRBJ2-1; D: .; V: TRBV18; DNA: TGTGCCAGCTCACCAATTACTGGCTATTCGGGCAATGAGCAGTTCTTC; CDR3: CASSPITGYSGNEQFF
size: .; J: TRBJ1-6; D: TRBD1; V: TRBV19; DNA: TGTGCCAGTAGTACTCAGGGGGGAATTAATTCACCCCTCCACTTT; CDR3: CASSTQGGINSPLHF